This passage covers 32 T cell receptor beta chains from one sample sequenced in a study of blood T cells in healthy people across ages. A sample-barcoded 5' primer and a J-beta primer mix were used in a second PCR of roughly 7 to 11 cycles. Using its own MiXCR run on the 5' RACE reads, TCRdb lists one record per CDR3 protein. Here the sample spans roughly 790,000 distinct CDR3 sequences, about 42% being singletons. The specimen was blood. The receptors were sampled from a woman in her sixties in good health.

The chain carries TRBV29-1 and TRBJ1-1, with D perhaps matching TRBD1 (5 bases). The CDR3 is 13 amino acids. V dropped 6 bases and J dropped 0 bases, with 11 bases sitting between them. The germline V gene encodes CDR1 SQVTM and CDR2 ANQGSEA. CDR3 sequence reads: CSVKQVLNTEAFF. Written as DNA, the CDR3 is TGCAGCGTAAAACAGGTTTTGAACACTGAAGCTTTCTTT.

This clonotype was detected many times. This rearrangement joins TRBV5-1 to TRBJ2-3; 9 bases map to TRBD2. Per germline, CDR1 SGHRS and CDR2 YFSETQ. Trimming removed 4 bases from V and 6 bases from J; junction bases left unmatched: 6. The CDR3 totals 14 residues. Written as DNA, the CDR3 is TGCGCCAGCAGCCCCGGGACTAGCAGGGATACGCAGTATTTT. Translation: CASSPGTSRDTQYF.

This clonotype was observed a handful of times. V is TRBV29-1 and J is TRBJ2-3, with D perhaps TRBD1 or TRBD2 (5 bases each). The germline gives CDR1 SQVTM, CDR2 ANQGSEA. This CDR3 has 16 amino acids. The V end lost 4 bases, the J end lost 2 bases, and 19 bases lay between the germline ends. For the CDR3, the DNA is TGCAGCGTTGGCCTGGGGCTAGCTGGTCTCACAGATACGCAGTATTTT. Its translation is CSVGLGLAGLTDTQYF.

The chain employs TRBV12-3 or TRBV12-4 and TRBJ1-2; 7 nucleotides match TRBD1. The junction had 6 bases not matched to a gene; V was cut back by 5 bases and J by 0 bases. CDR3 length: 15 amino acids. The CDR3 is CASSVTGVPNYGYTF. CDR3 coding DNA: TGTGCCAGCAGTGTCACAGGGGTTCCTAACTATGGCTACACCTTC.

The CDR3 spells CATSGTGVEDTQYF. The CDR3 DNA is TGTGCCACCAGTGGGACAGGGGTGGAAGATACGCAGTATTTT. V gene TRBV24-1 combines with J gene TRBJ2-3; the match to TRBD1 covers 9 bases. This CDR3 has 14 amino acids. The J segment lost 5 bases and the V segment lost 5 bases, leaving 4 bases of the junction unmatched. Germline CDR1 is KGHDR and CDR2 is SFDVKD.

The gene calls are TRBV29-1 and TRBJ2-1; 7 positions agree with TRBD1. This CDR3 is built from 15 residues. The germline CDR1 and CDR2 sequences are SQVTM and ANQGSEA. V shed 6 bases and J 5 bases; nucleotides not matched to a gene: 13. CDR3 DNA sequence: TGCAGCGTCGAGACCGGGACAGAGAGAGACAATGAGCAGTTCTTC. This encodes CSVETGTERDNEQFF.

This clonotype was counted a few times. The V and J genes are TRBV28 and TRBJ2-7; maybe TRBD1 (6 bases). Germline loops: CDR1 MDHEN, CDR2 SYDVKM. The V end was cut by 2 bases, the J end by 6 bases, with 11 bases between. The CDR3 totals 13 residues. CDR3 sequence: CASSLTGFGEQYF. The DNA for the CDR3 is TGTGCCAGCAGTTTAACAGGGTTCGGCGAGCAGTACTTC.

This clonotype has just one count. This rearrangement joins TRBV3-1 to TRBJ2-7, with D perhaps TRBD1 or TRBD2 (5 bases each). Germline V gene data show CDR1 as LGHDT and CDR2 as YNNKEL (reference sequence). Trimming took 3 bases from V and 1 from J, leaving 19 bases between them. This CDR3 is 17 amino acids long. The CDR3 nucleotides are TGTGCCAGCAGCCAGACGACGGGGACCTCCGGATCCTACGAGCAGTACTTC. This gives the protein CASSQTTGTSGSYEQYF.

V usage is TRBV29-1 and J usage is TRBJ2-7; weak D call: TRBD2 (6 bases). The CDR3 spans 11 residues. Germline values: CDR1 SQVTM, CDR2 ANQGSEA. The V gene lost 5 bases and the J gene lost 7 bases, with 12 bases spanning the gap. The CDR3 loop is CSVRLVDEQYF. CDR3 DNA: TGCAGCGTTAGACTAGTAGATGAGCAGTACTTC.

This chain's CDR3 is CASSLQVYTEAFF. The CDR3, as DNA: TGCGCCAGCAGCTTACAGGTGTACACTGAAGCTTTCTTT. The gene calls are TRBV5-1 and TRBJ1-1, with TRBD1 as a possible D gene (5 bases). Trimming removed 2 bases from V and 3 bases from J, with 8 bases in between. Germline CDR1 is SGHRS and CDR2 is YFSETQ. The CDR3 loop spans 13 amino acids.

The gene calls are TRBV3-1 and TRBJ2-5; 11 nucleotides align to TRBD2. Germline trimming cut 3 bases from V and 5 bases from J; bases unmatched to any gene: 8. CDR1 and CDR2 from the germline V gene are LGHDT and YNNKEL (reference sequence). The CDR3 extends over 16 amino acids. CDR3 sequence: CASSHPQIAGGETQYF. The DNA of the CDR3 is TGTGCCAGCAGCCATCCGCAAATAGCGGGAGGGGAGACCCAGTACTTC.

V and J are TRBV7-9 and TRBJ2-7; TRBD2 agrees at 9 bases. The CDR3 covers 14 residues. J gave up 2 bases and V 4 bases, and 3 bases lay outside the gene matches. The germline CDR1 and CDR2 sequences are SEHNR and FQNEAQ (reference sequence). CDR3 amino acids: CASSSSGIAYEQYF. The CDR3 bases are TGTGCCAGCAGCTCTAGCGGGATCGCCTACGAGCAGTACTTC. Drawing the rest from reference TRBV7-9 and TRBJ2-7, the complete variable domain is DTGVSQNPRHKITKRGQNVTFRCDPISEHNRLYWYRQTLGQGPEFLTYFQNEAQLEKSRLLSDRFSAERPKGSFSTLEIQRTEQGDSAMYLCASSSSGIAYEQYFGPGTRLTVT.

In this sample, this clonotype turned up a few times. This chain links TRBV15 with TRBJ2-7; tentatively, D is TRBD2 (6 bases). The V end lost 5 bases, the J end lost 5 bases, and 10 bases lay between the germline ends. The CDR3 runs to 12 residues. Germline lookup yields CDR1 LNHNV and CDR2 YYDKDF (reference sequence). The CDR3 coding sequence is TGTGCCACCAGCCGGGACTTCAACGAGCAGTACTTC. Protein: CATSRDFNEQYF.

The chain links TRBV30 to TRBJ2-6; perhaps TRBD2 as D (6 bases). V was clipped by 8 bases and J by 1 base, with 6 bases between them. The CDR3 is made up of 12 amino acids. Germline assignment: CDR1 GTSNPN and CDR2 SVGIG (reference sequence). CDR3 protein: CARGSGANVLTF. Here the CDR3 DNA reads TGTGCCCGGGGGTCTGGGGCCAACGTCCTGACTTTC.

The chain employs TRBV20-1 and TRBJ2-7; 7 bases align to TRBD2. Germline CDR1 DFQATT, CDR2 SNEGSKA (reference sequence). Trimming at V came to 6 bases and at J to 2 bases, leaving 10 bases not matched to a gene. This CDR3 comprises 14 residues. CDR3: CSALGREEPYEQYF. CDR3 sequence (DNA): TGCAGTGCCTTAGGGAGGGAAGAACCCTACGAGCAGTACTTC.

This clonotype was seen a single time. V usage is TRBV7-6 and J usage is TRBJ2-2, with TRBD2 matching over 11 bases. The J segment lost 5 bases and the V segment lost 4 bases, leaving 12 bases of the junction unmatched. The CDR3 has 18 residues. Germline CDR1 reads SGHVS; CDR2 reads FNYEAQ. This chain's CDR3 is CASSSRPTSGSKTGELFF. The DNA for the CDR3 is TGTGCCAGCAGCTCGCGCCCTACTAGCGGGAGTAAAACCGGGGAGCTGTTTTTT.

This clonotype was observed once. The J gene is TRBJ1-2, the V gene TRBV4-2; D unclear. The CDR3 sequence is 16 residues long. Germline assignment: CDR1 LGHNA and CDR2 YNFKEQ. Between the trimmed V and J ends, which lost 0 bases and 3 bases, there was a span of 14 bases. DNA of the CDR3: TGTGCCAGCAGCCAAGATAGGGCCGAATCATACTATGGCTACACCTTC. Translation gives CASSQDRAESYYGYTF.

Note on this clonotype: With a much larger clone just one base away, this may be a read error. The gene calls are TRBV10-3 and TRBJ2-5, with a weak D call TRBD1 (6 bases). Trimming took 3 bases from V and 6 from J, leaving 14 bases between them. The CDR3 has 14 residues. Germline lookup yields CDR1 ENHRY and CDR2 SYGVKD. Written as DNA, the CDR3 is TGTGCCATCAGTGAAGGGGGAGTGGCAAAGACCCAGTACTTC. Translation: CAISEGGVAKTQYF.

In its sample, this clonotype was seen a few times. This chain links TRBV4-3 with TRBJ1-2; the D gene is possibly TRBD1 (5 bases). Trimming took 1 base from V and 7 from J, leaving 10 bases between them. CDR1 and CDR2 (germline): LGHNA, YSLEER. The CDR3 has 13 residues. As DNA, the CDR3 is TGCGCCAGCAGCCAAGTGATAGGGGCTGGCTACACCTTC. This sequence encodes CASSQVIGAGYTF.

The chain combines TRBV3-1 with TRBJ2-7; D is perhaps TRBD1 (5 bases). There are 13 residues in the CDR3. Germline values: CDR1 LGHDT, CDR2 YNNKEL (reference sequence). Between the trimmed V and J ends, which lost 7 bases and 2 bases, there was a span of 12 bases. The CDR3 bases are TGTGCCAGCACACAAGGGGTAACCTACGAGCAGTACTTC. It encodes CASTQGVTYEQYF.

Regarding this clonotype: This may be a read error, as it is one base from a much larger clone. V usage is TRBV7-2 and J usage is TRBJ2-5, with 7 bases that match TRBD1. Germline V gene data show CDR1 as SGHTA and CDR2 as FQGNSA. Trimming cost V 4 bases and J 11 bases; bases outside gene matches: 13. The CDR3 totals 14 residues. The CDR3 is CASSSDRYSYGQYF. CDR3 nucleotide sequence: TGTGCCAGCAGCTCGGACAGGTACTCCTACGGGCAGTACTTC.

The chain joins TRBV4-1 to TRBJ2-3, with 9 bases that match TRBD1. After removal of 1 base from V and 4 bases from J, the junction contained 3 bases not matched to a gene. Germline V CDR1 and CDR2: MGHRA, YSYEKL. The CDR3 has 15 amino acids. This CDR3 is CASSQATGGPDTQYF. Written as DNA, the CDR3 is TGCGCCAGCAGCCAAGCAACAGGGGGCCCAGATACGCAGTATTTT.

The chain joins TRBV29-1 to TRBJ2-1; 13 positions match TRBD2. The ends lost 5 bases at V and 9 bases at J; junction bases unmatched: 7. The CDR3 runs to 14 residues. Germline CDR1 and CDR2: SQVTM and ANQGSEA. This CDR3 is CSVFTSGREGEQFF. The CDR3, as DNA: TGCAGCGTTTTCACTAGCGGGAGGGAGGGTGAGCAGTTCTTC.

The chain is built from TRBV4-3 and TRBJ2-7; the D gene could be TRBD1 or TRBD2 (5 bases each). Looked up from germline, CDR1 is LGHNA and CDR2 is YSLEER. V lost 3 bases and J 2 bases, leaving 14 bases between the germline ends. CDR3 length equals 15 residues. CDR3 DNA: TGCGCCAGCAGCCAGGGGACGGCTCCGACCTACGAGCAGTACTTC. Translating gives CASSQGTAPTYEQYF.

To note about this clonotype: Given a much more abundant clone one base away, this may be a read error. The genes are TRBV27 and TRBJ2-7; 7 bases agree with TRBD1. Germline loops: CDR1 MNHEY, CDR2 SMNVEV (reference sequence). V gave up 4 bases and J gave up 0 bases; unmatched junction bases: 3. The CDR3 spans 14 residues. The DNA for the CDR3 is TGTGCCAGCAGTTGGGCAGGGGGCTCCTACGAGCAGTACTTC. Translated: CASSWAGGSYEQYF.

This clonotype was seen a few times. The chain carries TRBV28 and TRBJ2-5; unclear D gene. CDR3 length equals 12 residues. Trimming removed 7 bases from V and 7 bases from J, with 13 bases in between. CDR1 MDHEN and CDR2 SYDVKM come from the germline V gene. CDR3 DNA sequence: TGTGCCAGCACCCACCTCGATTGGACCCAGTACTTC. Translated, it gives CASTHLDWTQYF.

On this clonotype itself: One base away lies a much larger clone, so this may be a sequencing read error. The chain employs TRBV19 and TRBJ2-5, with 10 nucleotides matching TRBD2. The CDR3 totals 17 residues. J gave up 11 bases and V 0 bases, and 15 bases lay outside the gene matches. Germline-derived CDR1 and CDR2 are LNHDA and SQIVND (reference sequence). The CDR3 DNA is TGTGCCAGTAGTATAGATCCAGCGGGGGGGTTCTACAATGAGCAGTACTTC. It is translated as CASSIDPAGGFYNEQYF.

This clonotype has only one observation. The V call is TRBV15, the J call TRBJ1-1; D remains unclear. Germline CDR1 reads LNHNV; CDR2 reads YYDKDF (reference sequence). The CDR3 consists of 14 residues. Between the trimmed V and J ends, which lost 5 bases and 0 bases, there was a span of 10 bases. The DNA for the CDR3 is TGTGCCACCAGCCTCAGGATGATGAACACTGAAGCTTTCTTT. Amino acid sequence: CATSLRMMNTEAFF.

This clonotype has only a few counts. For the CDR3, the DNA is TGTGCCAGCAGCCTTACTAGCGGGAGAGAGTACGAGCAGTACTTC. Its translation is CASSLTSGREYEQYF. The gene calls are TRBV3-1 and TRBJ2-7; 11 positions match TRBD2. This CDR3 is 15 amino acids long. Germline V gives CDR1 LGHDT, CDR2 YNNKEL (reference sequence). Unmatched junction bases numbered 6, after V lost 4 bases and J lost 4 bases.

This clonotype occurred many times. J is TRBJ2-7 and V is TRBV29-1; D might be TRBD1 (6 bases). V dropped 6 bases and J dropped 0 bases, with 12 bases sitting between them. The germline V gene has CDR1 SQVTM and CDR2 ANQGSEA. The CDR3 sequence is 13 residues long. The CDR3 sequence: CSVEDSRSYEQYF. The CDR3 nucleotides read TGCAGCGTAGAGGACAGCCGCTCCTACGAGCAGTACTTC.

The sample holds a few counts of this clonotype. V and J are TRBV20-1 and TRBJ2-1; 13 bases are a match to TRBD2. The CDR3 contains 14 residues. The J segment lost 6 bases and the V segment lost 4 bases, leaving 3 bases of the junction unmatched. Germline-derived CDR1 and CDR2 are DFQATT and SNEGSKA (reference sequence). CDR3 sequence (DNA): TGCAGTGCTACCGGACTAGCGGGAGTCAATGAGCAGTTCTTC. It is translated as CSATGLAGVNEQFF.

V is TRBV7-9 and J is TRBJ1-2, with TRBD1 matching 9 bases. The CDR3 runs to 16 residues. CDR1 SEHNR and CDR2 FQNEAQ come from the germline V gene (reference sequence). J gave up 3 bases and V 9 bases, and 14 bases lay outside the gene matches. CDR3 region: CARSLRTGEWYYGYTF. The CDR3 nucleotides are TGTGCCAGAAGCCTCAGGACAGGGGAGTGGTACTATGGCTACACCTTC.